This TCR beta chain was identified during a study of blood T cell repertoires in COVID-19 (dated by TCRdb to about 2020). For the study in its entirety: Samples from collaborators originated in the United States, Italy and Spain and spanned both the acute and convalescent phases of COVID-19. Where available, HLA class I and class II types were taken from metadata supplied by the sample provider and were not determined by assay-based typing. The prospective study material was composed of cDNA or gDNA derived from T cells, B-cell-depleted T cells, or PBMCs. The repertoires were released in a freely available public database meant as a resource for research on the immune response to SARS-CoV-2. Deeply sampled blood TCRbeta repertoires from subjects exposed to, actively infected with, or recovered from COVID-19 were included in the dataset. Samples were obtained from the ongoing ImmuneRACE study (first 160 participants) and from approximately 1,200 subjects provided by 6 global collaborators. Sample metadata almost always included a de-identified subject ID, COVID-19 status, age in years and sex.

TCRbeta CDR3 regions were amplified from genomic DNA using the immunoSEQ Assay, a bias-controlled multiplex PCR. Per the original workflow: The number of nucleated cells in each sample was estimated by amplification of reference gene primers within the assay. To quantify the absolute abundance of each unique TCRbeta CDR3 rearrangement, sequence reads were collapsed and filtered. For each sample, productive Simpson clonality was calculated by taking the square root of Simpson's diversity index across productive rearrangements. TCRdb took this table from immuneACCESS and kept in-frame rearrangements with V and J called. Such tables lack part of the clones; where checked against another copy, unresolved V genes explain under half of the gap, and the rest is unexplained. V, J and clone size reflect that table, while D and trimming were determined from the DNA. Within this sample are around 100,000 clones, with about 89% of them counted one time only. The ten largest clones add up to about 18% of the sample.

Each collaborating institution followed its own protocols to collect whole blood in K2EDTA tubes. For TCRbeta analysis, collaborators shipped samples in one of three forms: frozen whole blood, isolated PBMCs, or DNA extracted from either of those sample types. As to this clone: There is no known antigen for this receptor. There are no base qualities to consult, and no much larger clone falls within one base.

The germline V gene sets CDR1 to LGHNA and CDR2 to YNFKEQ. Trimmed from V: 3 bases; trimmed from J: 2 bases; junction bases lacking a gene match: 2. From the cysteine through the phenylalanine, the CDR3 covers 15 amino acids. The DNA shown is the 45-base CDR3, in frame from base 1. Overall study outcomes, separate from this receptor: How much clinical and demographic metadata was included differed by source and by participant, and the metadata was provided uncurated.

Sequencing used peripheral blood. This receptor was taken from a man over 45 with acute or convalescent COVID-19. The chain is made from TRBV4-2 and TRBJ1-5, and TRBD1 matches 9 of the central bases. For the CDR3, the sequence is CASSQGQGGNQPQHF. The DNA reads TGTGCCAGCAGCCAGGGACAGGGAGGCAATCAGCCCCAGCATTTT.